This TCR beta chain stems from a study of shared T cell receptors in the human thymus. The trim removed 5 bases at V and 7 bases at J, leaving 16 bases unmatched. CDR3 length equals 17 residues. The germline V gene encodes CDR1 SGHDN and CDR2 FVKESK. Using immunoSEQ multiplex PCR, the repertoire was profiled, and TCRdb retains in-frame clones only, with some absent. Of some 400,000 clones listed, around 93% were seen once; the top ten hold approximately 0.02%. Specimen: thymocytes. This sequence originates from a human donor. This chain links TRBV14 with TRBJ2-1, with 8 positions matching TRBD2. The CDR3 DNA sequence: TGTGCCAGCAGCGCAACGGGGGCGGGAGGTTACACTAATGAGCAGTTCTTC. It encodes CASSATGAGGYTNEQFF.